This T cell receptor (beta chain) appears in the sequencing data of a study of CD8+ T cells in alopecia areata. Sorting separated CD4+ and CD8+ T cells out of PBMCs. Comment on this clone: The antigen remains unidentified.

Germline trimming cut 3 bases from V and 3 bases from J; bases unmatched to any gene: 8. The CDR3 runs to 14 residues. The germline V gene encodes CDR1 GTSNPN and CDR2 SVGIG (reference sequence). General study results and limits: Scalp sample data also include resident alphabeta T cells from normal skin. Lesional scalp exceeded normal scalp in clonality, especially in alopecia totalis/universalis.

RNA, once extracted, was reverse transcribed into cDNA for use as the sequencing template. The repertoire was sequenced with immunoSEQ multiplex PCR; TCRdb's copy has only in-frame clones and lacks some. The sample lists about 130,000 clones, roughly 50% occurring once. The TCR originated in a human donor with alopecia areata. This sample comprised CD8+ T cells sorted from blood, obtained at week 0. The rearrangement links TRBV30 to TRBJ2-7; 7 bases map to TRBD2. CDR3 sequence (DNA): TGTGCCTGGAGCCTAATGGGCGGGGGCTACGAGCAGTACTTC. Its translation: CAWSLMGGGYEQYF.